The present T cell receptor beta chain was sequenced within a study of shared clonotypes between healthy human individuals. TCRdb's copy holds only in-frame clones and misses some; the assay was immunoSEQ multiplex PCR. The table shows 2 million to 3 million clones, with over 85% occurring only once. This clone was detected once. The CDR3 consists of 16 residues. Germline V gene data show CDR1 as LGHNT and CDR2 as FRNRAP. The V end was cut by 0 bases, the J end by 1 base, with 13 bases between. The donor population consisted of healthy HIV-negative adults with no recent acute infections or vaccinations.

The clonotype was recovered from a man aged 18 to 29 in good health. Some clones in this sample may be carry-over from other donors' samples. The rearrangement links TRBV12-5 to TRBJ2-7, with TRBD1 as a possible D gene (6 bases). Sequencing was performed on naive CD4+ T cells from PBMCs. Subset given: CD45RA+ positively selected. The CDR3 nucleotides are TGTGCTAGTGGTTTGGTCACCGGGACAAGTTCCTACGAGCAGTACTTC. This codes for CASGLVTGTSSYEQYF.